Included here is one T cell receptor beta chain sequence, with context. The Seattle patients, enrolled during active infection, were followed longitudinally. This sample was included in a study of blood T cell repertoires in COVID-19. Study-level information: The United States, Italy and Spain were the sources of the acute and convalescent COVID-19 samples. T cells, B-cell-depleted T cells, or PBMCs provided the cDNA or gDNA that served as material.

Libraries were prepared by immunoSEQ multiplex PCR; TCRdb keeps only in-frame clonotypes and omits some of them. The table has around 480,000 clones, around 88% seen once. Sequenced: peripheral blood. This TCR was sampled from a woman between 45 and 65 years old with COVID-19, enrolled during active disease.

CDR3 amino acids: CASSPTQGKEKLFF. The CDR3 nucleotides read TGTGCCAGCAGTCCCACGCAGGGCAAGGAAAAACTGTTTTTT. The chain uses TRBV7-9 and TRBJ1-4, with a weak D call TRBD1 (5 bases). Germline V CDR1 and CDR2: SEHNR, FQNEAQ (reference sequence). The CDR3 has 14 amino acids. The germline V and J ends were trimmed by 6 bases and 8 bases, with 16 bases remaining between them.